This TCR beta chain is from a study of cytotoxic CD8 clonotypes in ibrutinib-treated CLL (dated by TCRdb to the early 2020s). As for the study more broadly: In this cohort, approximately 15 patients were treatment-naive and ten to twelve were relapsed/refractory, while roughly 17 had unmutated IGHV. Cryopreserved peripheral blood mononuclear cells were obtained before treatment, at response, and at either sustained remission or disease progression. Every sample from remission and from progressive disease was obtained while the patients were still on ibrutinib. Responses were partial in some 24 patients and complete in 2; after median 68 months follow-up, roughly 14 stayed in remission and about twelve progressed. Response samples were taken after a median of 12 months on treatment, ranging from roughly 6 to 36 months. Longitudinal samples were available for about 30% of the 86 trial participants. An average of around 250,000 productive templates and some 99,000 productive rearrangements was obtained per sample. The paper as a whole reports these results and caveats: Clonality rose at ibrutinib response, remained stable during sustained remission, and dropped back toward baseline at progression. Public clonotypes were rare and either shrank or stayed stable during treatment, and the rise in clonality at ibrutinib response reflected expansion of private clonotypes. Baseline clonality was found to be higher than that of age-matched healthy donors and was strongly correlated with circulating CD8+ T-cell counts. Lymph node repertoires were not examined, and the timing of sampling was not matched between patients in sustained remission and those whose disease progressed.

The goal of deep resolution MiSeq sequencing was a depth between 1 in 1 million and 1 in 200,000 T cells, and coverage averaged 10x per clonotype. The immunoSEQ hsTCRB Kit was used to generate TCR beta libraries. In the authors' own workflow: Data were analyzed with ImmunoSEQ Data Assistant and ImmunoSEQ Analyzer, with V, D and J genes assigned per IMGT definitions. Clonality was computed as one minus normalized Shannon entropy of productive rearrangement frequencies, ranging from 0 to 1. Only overrepresented clonotypes making up at least 0.05% of the repertoire of each patient were included in the public clonotype analysis. Approximately 14 age-matched healthy donor repertoires from immuneACCESS served as clonality controls. TCRdb mirrors the immuneACCESS table, restricted to in-frame sequences. Some clones are absent from its copies; in checked studies, under half trace to an unresolved V gene, and the reason for the others is unknown. V and J calls and clone size come straight from that table; D and trimming were deduced from the DNA. In this sample the table shows roughly 150,000 clones, approximately 80% of which occur a single time. The leading ten clones occupy 3.5% to 5.5% of the sample.

The V and J ends are trimmed by 5 bases and 5 bases, leaving 21 bases between them. Reading from cysteine to phenylalanine, the CDR3 counts 16 amino acids. Just CDR3 DNA is preserved here, 48 bases in frame from base 1. The germline V gene (reference sequence) yields MNHEY for CDR1 and SMNVEV for CDR2. Read against the paper, the sample's time point label means: roughly 2 years on ibrutinib. For TCR beta library preparation, roughly 2.2 micrograms of genomic DNA were isolated from cryopreserved PBMCs. High-throughput TCR beta sequencing was performed on longitudinal blood samples from CLL patients receiving ibrutinib monotherapy. The patients took part in an open-label, single-center phase 2 trial of ibrutinib monotherapy. As regards this clone: Which antigen it targets is not known. No base quality values were provided; no much bigger clone lies one nucleotide off.

This clonotype was obtained from a human donor with chronic lymphocytic leukemia. The specimen comprised PBMCs, sampled after 24 months of ibrutinib treatment. The sequence joins TRBV27 to TRBJ1-1; the best D guess is TRBD1, with 5 bases matching. The base sequence is TGTGCCAGCAGTAACCTCTCCAGGGTTCGCGGGACTGAAGCTTTCTTT. It translates to CASSNLSRVRGTEAFF.